This T cell receptor beta chain was identified in a study of PD-1 blockade in classical Hodgkin lymphoma. Overall study context: Nivolumab was administered to patients intravenously at 3 mg/kg every 2 weeks. Findings of the study overall: Complete responders had baseline diversity similar to newly diagnosed patients. The CD4+ diversity rise by C4D1 was clearest in complete responders.

CDR1 and CDR2 from the germline V gene are MNHEY and SVGAGI. Deletions cut 5 bases from V and 5 bases from J, with 15 bases between. The CDR3 has 14 amino acids. Using immunoSEQ multiplex PCR, the repertoire was profiled, and TCRdb retains in-frame clones only, with some absent. The table has around 26,000 clones, over 75% seen once. The time point denotes: cycle 4 day 1 (C4D1), after six to seven weeks of nivolumab. Patients all relapsed after autologous stem cell transplantation, and there was variation in brentuximab vedotin exposure. Magnetic negative selection purified CD4+ T cells from thawed PBMCs. A remark on this clone: The target antigen is unknown.

The clonotype originates from a human donor with classical Hodgkin lymphoma. The sample in question was CD4+ T cells from blood, obtained before the fourth cycle of nivolumab. The rearrangement links TRBV6-5 to TRBJ1-2; D is possibly TRBD1 (5 bases). The CDR3 DNA reads as TGTGCCAGCAGTCTCCTGGGGCCTATATATGGCTACACCTTC. Translated: CASSLLGPIYGYTF.